These 26 T cell receptor beta chains originate from one sample sequenced in a study of CD8+CD57+ T cells in acquired aplastic anemia. TCR beta VDJ and CDR3 were profiled, and genomic DNA was the template. TCRdb called the reads again in MiXCR, with one record for every CDR3 protein. Of about 62,000 distinct CDR3 sequences listed, less than 65% were seen once; the top ten hold about 2.5%. The material sequenced was sorted CD4+, CD8+, or CD8+CD57+ T cells (not recorded which) from PBMCs. These receptors were collected from a human donor in good health, serving as a control.

This chain joins TRBV19 and TRBJ2-7, with 8 bases identical to TRBD1. The trim removed 3 bases at V and 2 bases at J, leaving 3 bases unmatched. The CDR3 is 14 amino acids. Germline V gene sequence: CDR1 LNHDA, CDR2 SQIVND (reference sequence). In DNA form, the CDR3 reads TGTGCCAGTAGTATGGCAGGGGGCCCCTACGAGCAGTACTTC. Amino acid sequence: CASSMAGGPYEQYF.

This chain joins TRBV29-1 and TRBJ1-1; the D is unclear. This CDR3 region has 14 residues. The V and J ends lost 4 bases and 5 bases respectively, with 17 bases between them. Germline CDR1 and CDR2: SQVTM and ANQGSEA. The CDR3 DNA is TGCAGCGTTGTTCGGCGGGGTCGGGAAACTGAAGCTTTCTTT. Protein product: CSVVRRGRETEAFF.

This clonotype was seen ten or more times. The chain combines TRBV19 with TRBJ1-4, with D hard to call. Germline CDR1 LNHDA, CDR2 SQIVND (reference sequence). Trimming stripped 1 base from V and 7 bases from J, with 13 bases between. The CDR3 extends over 15 amino acids. CDR3 sequence (DNA): TGTGCCAGTAGTATAGGTGGAGGGTTCGGTGAAAAACTGTTTTTT. This translates into CASSIGGGFGEKLFF.

This chain links TRBV7-8 with TRBJ1-3, with D hard to call. Germline-derived CDR1 and CDR2 are SGHVS and FQNEAQ. This CDR3 spans 13 amino acids. V was trimmed by 8 bases and J by 0 bases, leaving 8 bases between them. CDR3 bases: TGTGCCAGCGGATATAGCTCTGGAAACACCATATATTTT. It encodes CASGYSSGNTIYF.

This rearrangement joins TRBV7-3 to TRBJ1-5; D call uncertain. CDR3 size: 10 residues. Germline values: CDR1 SGHTA, CDR2 FQGTGA. The ends were cut back, 7 bases at V and 3 bases at J, with 1 base in the middle. The CDR3 DNA follows: TGTGCCAGCATCAATCAGCCCCAGCATTTT. As protein: CASINQPQHF. The whole variable domain, remainder taken from reference TRBV7-3 and TRBJ1-5, is GAGVSQTPSNKVTEKGKYVELRCDPISGHTALYWYRQSLGQGPEFLIYFQGTGAADDSGLPNDRFFAVRPEGSVSTLKIQRTERGDSAVYLCASINQPQHFGDGTRLSIL.

The J gene is TRBJ2-1, the V gene TRBV24-1; TRBD1 matches 9 bases. CDR3 length: 15 amino acids. The V gene's germline CDR1 is KGHDR and CDR2 SFDVKD. The J segment lost 8 bases and the V segment lost 5 bases, leaving 9 bases of the junction unmatched. CDR3 sequence reads: CATSGPGTGSDEQFF. As DNA, the CDR3 is TGTGCCACCAGTGGACCCGGGACAGGGAGTGATGAGCAGTTCTTC.

V and J are TRBV15 and TRBJ2-6; 8 nucleotides line up with TRBD1. The CDR3 has 14 amino acids. Germline V gene lookup returns CDR1 LNHNV and CDR2 YYDKDF (reference sequence). Germline trimming cut 3 bases from V and 11 bases from J; bases unmatched to any gene: 6. The CDR3 loop reads CATSRATGGYVLTF. DNA of the CDR3: TGTGCCACCAGCAGGGCTACAGGGGGTTACGTCCTGACTTTC.

CDR3: CASSPQSGGANSPLHF. CDR3 nucleotides: TGTGCCAGCAGCCCTCAGTCCGGGGGCGCGAATTCACCCCTCCACTTT. The chain combines TRBV11-1 with TRBJ1-6, with D possibly being TRBD1 (6 bases). Germline V gene lookup returns CDR1 SGHAT and CDR2 FQDESV (reference sequence). The CDR3 consists of 16 residues. V was shortened by 5 bases and J by 7 bases, with 18 bases between the two germline ends.

At least ten counts were recorded for this clonotype. The chain carries TRBV30 and TRBJ1-4, with a tentative D call TRBD1 (5 bases). The germline V gene encodes CDR1 GTSNPN and CDR2 SVGIG (reference sequence). V lost 8 bases and J 6 bases, leaving 13 bases between the germline ends. This CDR3 is 12 amino acids long. The CDR3 loop is CARRGLDEKLFF. The CDR3 DNA sequence: TGTGCCCGCCGGGGGTTGGATGAAAAACTGTTTTTT.

This clonotype has only a few counts. The J gene is TRBJ1-5, the V gene TRBV29-1, with no clear D. The CDR3 spans 14 residues. Germline CDR1 is SQVTM and CDR2 is ANQGSEA. Trimming took 5 bases from V and 2 from J, leaving 13 bases between them. Written as DNA, the CDR3 is TGCAGCGTTCAGGACGGTTATGGCAATCAGCCCCAGCATTTT. Translating gives CSVQDGYGNQPQHF.

Many counts were recorded for this clonotype. This chain links TRBV18 with TRBJ1-1, with no clear D. V was cut by 2 bases and J by 3 bases, with 10 bases left in between. The CDR3 is 14 amino acids. Germline V CDR1 and CDR2: KGHSH, LQKENI. Here the CDR3 reads CASSPVGGDTEAFF. The DNA of the CDR3 is TGTGCCAGCTCACCAGTGGGTGGGGACACTGAAGCTTTCTTT.

This clonotype was seen a few times. The genes are TRBV19 and TRBJ2-7; TRBD2 matches 13 bases. The CDR3 has 12 amino acids. Trimming cost V 11 bases and J 6 bases; bases outside gene matches: 4. Germline CDR1 is LNHDA and CDR2 is SQIVND (reference sequence). CDR3 protein: CAPGLAGLEQYF. CDR3 DNA sequence: TGTGCCCCGGGACTAGCGGGACTCGAGCAGTACTTC.

This clonotype was seen a few times. It is likely a read error, because the conserved phenylalanine at the end of the CDR3 is missing. CDR3 DNA sequence: TGCAGCGTTAGGACAGCAGGGACCTACGAGCAGTACTCC. It codes for CSVRTAGTYEQYS. The J gene is TRBJ2-7, the V gene TRBV29-1; D is possibly TRBD1 (6 bases). The CDR3 runs to 13 residues. Germline loops: CDR1 SQVTM, CDR2 ANQGSEA. V was trimmed by 5 bases and J by 2 bases, leaving 13 bases between them.

At least ten counts were recorded for this clonotype. The rearrangement links TRBV20-1 to TRBJ1-5, with D possibly being TRBD1 (6 bases). Germline V gives CDR1 DFQATT, CDR2 SNEGSKA (reference sequence). The V end lost 0 bases, the J end lost 5 bases, and 17 bases lay between the germline ends. This CDR3 comprises 16 residues. The CDR3 sequence: CSARDPGGGLHQPQHF. The CDR3 coding sequence is TGCAGTGCTAGAGACCCGGGGGGGGGGCTACATCAGCCCCAGCATTTT.

This clonotype was seen ten or more times. This sequence joins TRBV30 and TRBJ1-2; a weak D match, TRBD1 (5 bases). The CDR3 is 11 amino acids. In germline, CDR1 is GTSNPN, CDR2 SVGIG (reference sequence). Trimming removed 4 bases from V and 3 bases from J, with 6 bases in between. The chain's CDR3 is CAWKGDYGYTF. For the CDR3, the DNA is TGTGCCTGGAAAGGGGACTATGGCTACACCTTC.

V usage is TRBV2 and J usage is TRBJ1-2; weak D call: TRBD1 (5 bases). CDR3 size: 13 residues. Trimming removed 4 bases at V and 12 bases at J, with 18 bases between. CDR1 SNHLY and CDR2 FYNNEI come from the germline V gene. The CDR3 spells CASSVGHLSGNTF. The CDR3 nucleotides read TGTGCCAGCAGTGTCGGACATCTCTCTGGAAACACCTTC.

The J gene is TRBJ2-7, the V gene TRBV20-1; weak D call: TRBD1 (6 bases). The CDR3 is made up of 12 amino acids. The V gene's germline CDR1 is DFQATT and CDR2 SNEGSKA (reference sequence). V was cut by 3 bases and J by 3 bases, with 9 bases left in between. The CDR3 here is CSARPGHYEQYF. CDR3 sequence (DNA): TGCAGTGCTAGGCCGGGACACTACGAGCAGTACTTC.

This chain joins TRBV29-1 and TRBJ2-2; D not certain. CDR3 size: 12 residues. Germline V lookup: CDR1 SQVTM, CDR2 ANQGSEA. The V end was cut by 4 bases, the J end by 0 bases, with 3 bases between. CDR3 coding DNA: TGCAGCGTTGCCTCGAACACCGGGGAGCTGTTTTTT. Translated: CSVASNTGELFF.

The chain recombines TRBV10-2 with TRBJ1-5, with 8 bases that match TRBD1. In germline, CDR1 is WSHSY, CDR2 SAAADI. V gave up 4 bases and J gave up 4 bases; unmatched junction bases: 12. The CDR3 spans 17 residues. The CDR3 nucleotides read TGCGCCAGCAGTGTAAGGGGTGGACAGGGATGGAATCAGCCCCAGCATTTT. Its protein product is CASSVRGGQGWNQPQHF.

This chain joins TRBV15 and TRBJ1-1; D uncertain. CDR1 is LNHNV, CDR2 YYDKDF, per germline (reference sequence). The V and J ends lost 0 bases and 4 bases respectively, with 12 bases between them. The CDR3 covers 15 residues. The CDR3 bases are TGTGCCACCAGCAGAGATGCTGGGGTTGGCACTGAAGCTTTCTTT. As protein: CATSRDAGVGTEAFF.

This clonotype was seen repeatedly, ten times or more. This rearrangement joins TRBV3-1 to TRBJ1-2; 7 nucleotides match TRBD1. Germline CDR1 reads LGHDT; CDR2 reads YNNKEL (reference sequence). The CDR3 is 14 amino acids. V lost 10 bases, J lost 6 bases, and 14 bases stayed unmatched. The CDR3 DNA reads as TGTGCCACTAAGTCACAGGGGTCGTCAGATGGCTACACCTTC. Residues: CATKSQGSSDGYTF.

A note on this clonotype: One end of the junction is discordant with germline, which a read error may explain. The V and J genes are TRBV19 and TRBJ2-5, with D possibly TRBD2 on 6 matching bases. Germline V lookup: CDR1 LNHDA, CDR2 SQIVND (reference sequence). The CDR3 consists of 15 residues. CDR3 loop: CASRRGLRDQETQHF. As DNA, the CDR3 is TGTGCCAGTAGGAGGGGACTCAGAGACCAAGAGACCCAGCACTTC.

This clonotype was found many times. The V and J genes are TRBV5-1 and TRBJ2-2, with TRBD1 matching over 7 bases. CDR3 length equals 15 residues. The germline CDR1 and CDR2 sequences are SGHRS and YFSETQ. Trimming at V came to 2 bases and at J to 3 bases, leaving 4 bases not matched to a gene. CDR3 sequence (DNA): TGCGCCAGCAGCTTTGACAGGGCGGACACCGGGGAGCTGTTTTTT. Translating gives CASSFDRADTGELFF.

V is TRBV15 and J is TRBJ2-1; 7 bases are shared with TRBD2. Germline V CDR1 and CDR2: LNHNV, YYDKDF (reference sequence). This CDR3 comprises 16 residues. J was trimmed by 9 bases and V by 3 bases; bases with no gene match: 14. In nucleotides, the CDR3 is TGTGCCACCAGCAGCGTAGGGACGGGAGCGGGGTTTGAGCAGTTCTTC. Amino acid sequence: CATSSVGTGAGFEQFF.

The sample holds one count of this clonotype. The conserved phenylalanine or tryptophan normally closing the CDR3 is absent here, so this likely arose from a read error. The DNA is left out, because the CDR3 cannot be placed on it with certainty; the CDR3 is given as TCRdb lists it. J is TRBJ2-3 and V is TRBV20-1; no DNA check was done on the table's D call, TRBD2. CDR1 and CDR2 from the germline V gene are DFQATT and SNEGSKA (reference sequence). Ends included, the CDR3 has 14 residues. CDR3 protein: CSAWTLTSTDTQYL.

This chain uses TRBV10-1 with TRBJ2-1; 8 nucleotides align to TRBD2. The CDR3 is 18 amino acids. The germline V gene encodes CDR1 WNHNN and CDR2 SYGVQD (reference sequence). The V gene end was trimmed by 2 bases and the J gene end by 1 base; junction bases not matched to a gene: 10. The CDR3 DNA follows: TGCGCCAGCAGTGAGAACGTTGTCGGGAGGGGGTCCTACAATGAGCAGTTCTTC. Amino acids: CASSENVVGRGSYNEQFF.